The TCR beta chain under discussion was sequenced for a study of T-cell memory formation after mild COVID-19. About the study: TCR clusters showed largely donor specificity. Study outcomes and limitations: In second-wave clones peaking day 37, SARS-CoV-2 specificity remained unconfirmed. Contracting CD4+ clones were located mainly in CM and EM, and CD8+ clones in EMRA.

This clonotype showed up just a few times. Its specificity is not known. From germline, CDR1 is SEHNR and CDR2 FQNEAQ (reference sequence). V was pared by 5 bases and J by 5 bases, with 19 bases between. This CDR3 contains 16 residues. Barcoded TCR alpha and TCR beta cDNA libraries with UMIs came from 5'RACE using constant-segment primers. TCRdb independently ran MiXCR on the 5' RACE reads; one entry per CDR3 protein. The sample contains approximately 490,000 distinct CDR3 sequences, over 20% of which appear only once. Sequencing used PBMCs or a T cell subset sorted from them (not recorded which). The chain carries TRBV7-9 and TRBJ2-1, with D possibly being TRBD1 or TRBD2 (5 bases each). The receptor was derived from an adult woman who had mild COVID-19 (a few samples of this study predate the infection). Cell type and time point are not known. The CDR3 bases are TGTGCCAGCAGCGGCGCCATGGGGGTGTGGGACAATGAGCAGTTCTTC. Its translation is CASSGAMGVWDNEQFF.